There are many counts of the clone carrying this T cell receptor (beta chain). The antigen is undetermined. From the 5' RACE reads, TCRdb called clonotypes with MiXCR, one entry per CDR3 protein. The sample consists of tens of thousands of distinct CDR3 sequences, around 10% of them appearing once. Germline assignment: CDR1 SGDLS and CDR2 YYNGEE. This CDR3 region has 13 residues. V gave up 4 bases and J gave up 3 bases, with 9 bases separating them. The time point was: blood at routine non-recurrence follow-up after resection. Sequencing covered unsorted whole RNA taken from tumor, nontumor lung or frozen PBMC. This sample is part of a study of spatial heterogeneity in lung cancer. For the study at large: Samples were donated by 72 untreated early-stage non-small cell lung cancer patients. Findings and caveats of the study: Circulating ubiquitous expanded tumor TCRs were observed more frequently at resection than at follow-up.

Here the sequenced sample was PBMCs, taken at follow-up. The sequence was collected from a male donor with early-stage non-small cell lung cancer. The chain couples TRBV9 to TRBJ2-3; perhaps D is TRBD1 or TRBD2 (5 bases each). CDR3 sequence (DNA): TGTGCCAGCAGCTACGGGACGACAGATACGCAGTATTTT. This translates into CASSYGTTDTQYF.